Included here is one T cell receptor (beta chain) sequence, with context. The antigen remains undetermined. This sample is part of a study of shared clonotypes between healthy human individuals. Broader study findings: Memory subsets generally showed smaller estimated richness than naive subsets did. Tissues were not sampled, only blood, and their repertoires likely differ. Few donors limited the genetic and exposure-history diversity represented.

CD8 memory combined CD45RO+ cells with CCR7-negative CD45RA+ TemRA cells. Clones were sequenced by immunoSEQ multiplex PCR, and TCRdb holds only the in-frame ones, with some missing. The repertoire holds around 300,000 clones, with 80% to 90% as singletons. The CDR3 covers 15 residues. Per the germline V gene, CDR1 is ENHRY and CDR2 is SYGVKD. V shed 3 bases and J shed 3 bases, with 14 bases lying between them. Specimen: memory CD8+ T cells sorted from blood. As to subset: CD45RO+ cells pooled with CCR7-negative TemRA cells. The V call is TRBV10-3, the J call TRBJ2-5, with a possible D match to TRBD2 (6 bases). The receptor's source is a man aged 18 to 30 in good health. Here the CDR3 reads CAISDPSEPEETQYF. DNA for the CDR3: TGTGCCATCAGTGATCCTAGCGAGCCAGAAGAGACCCAGTACTTC.